These 21 T cell receptor beta chains came from one sample sequenced in a study of PD-1 blockade in mismatch repair-deficient tumors. Clones were sequenced by immunoSEQ multiplex PCR, and TCRdb holds only the in-frame ones, with some missing. The sample contains more than 40,000 clones, approximately 81% of which appear only once. This sample comprised peripheral blood, obtained roughly 21 weeks after starting pembrolizumab. The receptors were sampled from an adult with mismatch repair-deficient cancer.

The chain is built from TRBV25-1 and TRBJ2-3; D perhaps matches TRBD2 (6 bases). The CDR3 contains 14 residues. Per the germline V gene, CDR1 is MGHDK and CDR2 is SYGVNS. Trimming took 11 bases from V and 0 from J, leaving 15 bases between them. The CDR3, as DNA: TGTGCCCAATCGGGAGCTCACAGCACAGATACGCAGTATTTT. Its protein is CAQSGAHSTDTQYF.

CDR3 bases: TGTGCCAGCAGTACCCTGTTGCGTTCATACGAGCAGTACTTC. It specifies CASSTLLRSYEQYF. V usage is TRBV27 and J usage is TRBJ2-7; unclear D gene. The V end lost 5 bases, the J end lost 4 bases, and 15 bases lay between the germline ends. Germline lookup yields CDR1 MNHEY and CDR2 SMNVEV (reference sequence). The CDR3 runs to 14 residues.

This sequence joins TRBV10-3 and TRBJ2-3, with 9 bases lining up with TRBD2. CDR3 size: 14 residues. With V trimmed by 4 bases and J by 3 bases, 2 bases remained unmatched. Germline V gene sequence: CDR1 ENHRY, CDR2 SYGVKD. The CDR3 region is CAISVGLATDTQYF. The CDR3 DNA reads TGTGCCATCAGTGTAGGACTAGCGACAGATACGCAGTATTTT.

The rearrangement links TRBV29-1 to TRBJ1-4; 9 bases line up with TRBD1. J lost 6 bases, V lost 5 bases, and 4 bases had no gene match. Germline-derived CDR1 and CDR2 are SQVTM and ANQGSEA. CDR3 length: 13 residues. The DNA for the CDR3 is TGCAGCGTTAGGACAGGGGAACATGAAAAACTGTTTTTT. It translates to CSVRTGEHEKLFF.

This chain uses TRBV9 with TRBJ2-2; 7 bases align to TRBD1. After removal of 1 base from V and 4 bases from J, the junction contained 10 bases not matched to a gene. In germline, CDR1 is SGDLS, CDR2 YYNGEE. The CDR3 extends over 17 amino acids. The DNA for the CDR3 is TGTGCCAGCAGCGTAAGGGGGCCCAACCAGGGCACCGGGGAGCTGTTTTTT. This encodes CASSVRGPNQGTGELFF.

The CDR3 DNA reads TGTGCCAGCAGCCCACGGGGTGGTAACTATGGCTACACCTTC. Translated: CASSPRGGNYGYTF. The rearrangement uses TRBV11-3 and TRBJ1-2; no clear D gene. Germline loops: CDR1 SGHNT, CDR2 YENEEA. This CDR3 spans 14 amino acids. V was trimmed by 5 bases and J by 1 base, leaving 11 bases between them.

This chain links TRBV9 with TRBJ2-6; D remains unclear. Germline V CDR1 and CDR2: SGDLS, YYNGEE. This CDR3 comprises 15 residues. Between the trimmed V and J ends, which lost 0 bases and 0 bases, there was a span of 4 bases. CDR3 nucleotides: TGTGCCAGCAGCGTAGCTCTCTCTGGGGCCAACGTCCTGACTTTC. This codes for CASSVALSGANVLTF.

This clone has a handful of counts. The chain employs TRBV30 and TRBJ1-5; D is undetermined. The germline V and J ends were trimmed by 1 base and 3 bases, with 7 bases remaining between them. Germline CDR1 is GTSNPN and CDR2 is SVGIG (reference sequence). CDR3 length: 13 residues. The CDR3 is CAWSEGTNQPQHF. The CDR3 bases are TGTGCCTGGAGTGAGGGAACCAATCAGCCCCAGCATTTT.

The chain has TRBV27 and TRBJ1-2; possible D gene TRBD1, 5 bases. The CDR3 runs to 13 residues. V lost 4 bases to trimming and J lost 8 bases, with 14 bases between them. Germline V CDR1 and CDR2: MNHEY, SMNVEV (reference sequence). CDR3 sequence reads: CASSWGSGGGYTF. CDR3 nucleotides: TGTGCCAGCAGTTGGGGGAGCGGCGGGGGCTACACCTTC.

The chain joins TRBV30 to TRBJ2-7; a possible D gene is TRBD2 (5 bases). Trimming pared 4 bases from V and 7 bases from J, leaving 17 bases between. The CDR3 spans 13 residues. Germline CDR1 GTSNPN, CDR2 SVGIG (reference sequence). The CDR3 region is CAWTSRAEREQYF. The CDR3 region has the DNA TGTGCCTGGACCTCTCGAGCGGAGAGAGAGCAGTACTTC.

The rearrangement links TRBV4-1 to TRBJ1-1; D not resolved. Trimming took off 1 base at V and 4 bases at J, with 13 bases between the two ends. Germline assignment: CDR1 MGHRA and CDR2 YSYEKL. The CDR3 contains 15 residues. CDR3 nucleotide sequence: TGCGCCAGCAGCCAAGTGAGGCTGAAGGGCACTGAAGCTTTCTTT. Amino acids: CASSQVRLKGTEAFF.

On this clone itself: Other nucleotide sequences in the sample specify the same CDR3. The chain joins TRBV5-1 to TRBJ1-1; D possibly corresponds to TRBD1 (5 bases). CDR1 is SGHRS, CDR2 YFSETQ, per germline. The CDR3 extends over 12 amino acids. The germline V and J ends were trimmed by 0 bases and 6 bases, with 6 bases remaining between them. CDR3 sequence (DNA): TGCGCCAGCAGCTTGGGGACACCTGAAGCTTTCTTT. Protein sequence: CASSLGTPEAFF.

The rearrangement joins TRBV7-3 to TRBJ2-1; D is tentatively TRBD1 or TRBD2 (5 bases each). The V end was cut by 0 bases, the J end by 11 bases, with 11 bases between. There are 13 residues in the CDR3. Germline values: CDR1 SGHTA, CDR2 FQGTGA. In DNA, the CDR3 is TGTGCCAGCAGCTTAACCCGGGACGATAAGCAGTTCTTC. As protein: CASSLTRDDKQFF.

The chain links TRBV28 to TRBJ1-5; D remains unclear. The CDR3 is 15 amino acids. Trimming cost V 3 bases and J 7 bases, with 16 bases left between them. Germline V gene lookup returns CDR1 MDHEN and CDR2 SYDVKM. In nucleotides, the CDR3 is TGTGCCAGCAGTTTGATTGGCCCGGCGGGGCAGCCCCAGCATTTT. Translated, it gives CASSLIGPAGQPQHF.

The V gene is TRBV7-2, the J gene TRBJ2-7; 11 bases agree with TRBD2. Germline V gene lookup returns CDR1 SGHTA and CDR2 FQGNSA. The V and J ends lost 2 bases and 4 bases, in that order; junction bases with no gene match: 1. The CDR3 runs to 14 residues. CDR3 sequence reads: CASSLTSGRYEQYF. The CDR3 DNA is TGTGCCAGCAGCTTAACTAGCGGGAGATACGAGCAGTACTTC.

The rearrangement uses TRBV30 and TRBJ2-7; no firm D call. Per germline, CDR1 GTSNPN and CDR2 SVGIG (reference sequence). The CDR3 totals 12 residues. Trimming removed 1 base from V and 7 bases from J, with 11 bases in between. The CDR3: CAWSEALGEQYF. CDR3 sequence (DNA): TGTGCCTGGAGTGAAGCCCTCGGGGAGCAGTACTTC.

The chain employs TRBV28 and TRBJ2-5, with a tentative D call TRBD2 (6 bases). Germline V gene data show CDR1 as MDHEN and CDR2 as SYDVKM. The CDR3 is made up of 13 amino acids. The V gene lost 7 bases and the J gene lost 5 bases, with 14 bases spanning the gap. The CDR3, as DNA: TGTGCCAGCACCTTGCGCGGGACGGAGACCCAGTACTTC. It yields the protein CASTLRGTETQYF.

This clone was observed a handful of times. The chain joins TRBV19 to TRBJ1-1; D is perhaps TRBD1 (5 bases). V was cut by 3 bases and J by 6 bases, with 11 bases left in between. Germline V gene sequence: CDR1 LNHDA, CDR2 SQIVND (reference sequence). The CDR3 contains 13 residues. The CDR3 region is CASSIKGWSEAFF. In DNA, the CDR3 is TGTGCCAGTAGTATCAAGGGGTGGTCTGAAGCTTTCTTT.

The V gene is TRBV19, the J gene TRBJ2-5; 7 nucleotides line up with TRBD2. Germline CDR1 LNHDA, CDR2 SQIVND (reference sequence). V shed 5 bases and J 4 bases; nucleotides not matched to a gene: 7. The CDR3 is 14 amino acids. CDR3 DNA sequence: TGTGCCAGTAGTTCCCGCCCGGGGGGAGAGACCCAGTACTTC. This codes for CASSSRPGGETQYF.

This chain uses TRBV6-5 with TRBJ2-7; D not resolved. V dropped 6 bases and J dropped 3 bases, with 6 bases sitting between them. In germline, CDR1 is MNHEY, CDR2 SVGAGI. The CDR3 length is 11 residues. CDR3 amino acids: CASRSDYEQYF. The DNA of the CDR3 is TGTGCCAGCAGATCTGACTACGAGCAGTACTTC.

The V call is TRBV2, the J call TRBJ2-1, with D perhaps matching TRBD1 or TRBD2 (5 bases each). CDR1 SNHLY and CDR2 FYNNEI come from the germline V gene. V dropped 4 bases and J dropped 13 bases, with 14 bases sitting between them. The CDR3 has 12 residues. The CDR3, as DNA: TGTGCCAGCAGTGCCTCCGGGACGCACCAGTTCTTC. This sequence encodes CASSASGTHQFF.